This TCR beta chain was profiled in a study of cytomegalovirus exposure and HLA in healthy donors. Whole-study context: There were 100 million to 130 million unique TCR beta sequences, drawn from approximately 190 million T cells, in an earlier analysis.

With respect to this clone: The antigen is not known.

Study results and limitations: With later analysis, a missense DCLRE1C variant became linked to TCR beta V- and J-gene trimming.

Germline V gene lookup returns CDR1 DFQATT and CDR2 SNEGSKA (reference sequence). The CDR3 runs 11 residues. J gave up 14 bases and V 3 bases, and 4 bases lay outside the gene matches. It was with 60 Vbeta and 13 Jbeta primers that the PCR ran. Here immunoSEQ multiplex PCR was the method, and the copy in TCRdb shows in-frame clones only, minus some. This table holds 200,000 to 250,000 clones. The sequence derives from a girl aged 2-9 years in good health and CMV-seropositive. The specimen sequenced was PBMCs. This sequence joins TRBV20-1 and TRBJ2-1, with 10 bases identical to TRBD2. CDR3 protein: CSASFGTSEFF. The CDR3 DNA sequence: TGCAGTGCTAGCTTCGGGACTAGCGAGTTCTTC.